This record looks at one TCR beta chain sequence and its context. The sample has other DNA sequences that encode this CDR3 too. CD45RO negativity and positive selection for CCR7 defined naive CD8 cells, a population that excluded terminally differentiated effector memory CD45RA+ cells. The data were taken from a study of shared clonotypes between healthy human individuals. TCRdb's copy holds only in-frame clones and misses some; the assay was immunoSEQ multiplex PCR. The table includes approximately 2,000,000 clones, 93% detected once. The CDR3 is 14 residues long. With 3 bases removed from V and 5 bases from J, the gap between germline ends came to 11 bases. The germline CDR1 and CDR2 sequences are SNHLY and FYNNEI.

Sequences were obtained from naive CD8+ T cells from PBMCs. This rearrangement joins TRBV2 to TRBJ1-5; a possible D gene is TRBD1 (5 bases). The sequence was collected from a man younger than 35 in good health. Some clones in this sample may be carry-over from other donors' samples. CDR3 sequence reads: CASSDGTGYQPQHF. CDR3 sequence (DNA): TGTGCCAGCAGTGATGGTACAGGTTATCAGCCCCAGCATTTT.